This is a list of T cell receptor beta chains from one sample in a study of identical twins. MiXCR, run by TCRdb on the 5' RACE reads, gives a single entry per CDR3 protein. The sample includes 550,000 to 800,000 distinct CDR3 sequences, about 7.1% of them seen just once. These data are also associated with another study on yellow fever vaccine responses in identical twins.

The source material was PBMCs. The receptors come from a woman younger than 35 in good health. CDR3s include the opening cysteine and the closing phenylalanine or tryptophan. The D gene is left open where the match is weak. Rows give clone size only sometimes, using once, few, many, or a class for an expanded clone.

clone_size j_call d_call v_call cdr3_nt cdr3_aa
. TRBJ2-2 . TRBV19 TGTGCCAGTAGTGTTGGTATGGGCGGGGAGCTGTTTTTT CASSVGMGGELFF
few TRBJ2-1 . TRBV5-5 TGTGCCAGCAGCTTGAGGCTAAATGCCTACAATGAGCAGTTCTTC CASSLRLNAYNEQFF
. TRBJ2-7 TRBD1 TRBV6-1 TGTGCCAGCAGTCGACAGGGTTATTCCTACGAGCAGTACTTC CASSRQGYSYEQYF
few TRBJ2-6 . TRBV5-5 TGTGCCAGCAGCTTGGCGGGGCAAGGTGGGGCCAACGTCCTGACTTTC CASSLAGQGGANVLTF
. TRBJ2-7 . TRBV3-1 TGTGCCAGCAGCCCAGGGGGGCAGTGGGTGGGCGAGCAGTACTTC CASSPGGQWVGEQYF
few TRBJ2-7 . TRBV12-3/TRBV12-4 TGTGCCAGCACCTTGGCGGGGAACGAGCAGTACTTC CASTLAGNEQYF
. TRBJ2-1 . TRBV7-9 TGTGCCAGCGTCGAGCAGTTCTTC CASVEQFF
few TRBJ2-1 . TRBV2 TGTGCCAGCAGAGTCGCGGGGTCGATTTACTTCTTC CASRVAGSIYFF
. TRBJ2-1 . TRBV10-3 TGTGCCTTGCGCCGAACGATTGACAATGAGCAGTTCTTC CALRRTIDNEQFF
few TRBJ1-2 . TRBV20-1 TGCAGTGCTACAGGGGACGCGGGGGTTAACTATGGCTACACCTTC CSATGDAGVNYGYTF
few TRBJ2-1 TRBD2 TRBV28 TGTGCCAGCAGTTTCGGCGGGGGGCCGGGGAATGAGCAGTTCTTC CASSFGGGPGNEQFF
. TRBJ2-1 TRBD2 TRBV2 TGTGCCAGCAGTGAAGCGCGGACTAGCGGGCATGAGCAGTTCTTC CASSEARTSGHEQFF
. TRBJ2-3 . TRBV20-1 TGCAGTGCTAGAGATGGCACAGATACGCAGTATTTT CSARDGTDTQYF
few TRBJ2-7 . TRBV21-1 TGTGCCAGCAGCCAACTAGCGGGAGTCCCCGAGCAGTACTTC CASSQLAGVPEQYF
. TRBJ2-4 . TRBV28 TGTGCCAGCAGTACGCCCAGGGGATTAGCCAAAAACATTCAGTACTTC CASSTPRGLAKNIQYF
few TRBJ1-4 TRBD1 TRBV12-3/TRBV12-4 TGTGCCAGCAGTCTAGACAGGGGACCTAATGAAAAACTGTTTTTT CASSLDRGPNEKLFF